One and the same sample provided the 12 T cell receptor beta chains below, sequenced in a study of T-cell memory formation after mild COVID-19. A single record per CDR3 protein comes from TCRdb applying MiXCR to the 5' RACE reads. The data show over 45,000 distinct CDR3 sequences, around a quarter seen once. What was sequenced was PBMCs or a T cell subset sorted from them (not recorded which). These TCRs come from a man aged 18 to 29 who had mild COVID-19 (a few samples of this study predate the infection). Cell type and time point are not known.

The chain has TRBV4-3 and TRBJ2-2, with TRBD2 identical over 8 bases. Germline V CDR1 and CDR2: LGHNA, YSLEER. After removal of 1 base from V and 5 bases from J, the junction contained 9 bases not matched to a gene. The CDR3 covers 17 residues. The CDR3 here is CASSQALRGAYTGELFF. The DNA of the CDR3 is TGCGCCAGCAGCCAAGCCTTGCGGGGGGCCTATACCGGGGAGCTGTTTTTT.

This chain connects TRBV15 to TRBJ2-5; 13 nucleotides match TRBD2. The CDR3 consists of 14 residues. V shed 5 bases and J 4 bases; nucleotides not matched to a gene: 1. Germline values: CDR1 LNHNV, CDR2 YYDKDF (reference sequence). The DNA of the CDR3 is TGTGCCACCAGCGGACTAGCGGGGGTAGAGACCCAGTACTTC. Translation gives CATSGLAGVETQYF.

The chain combines TRBV15 with TRBJ1-2, with D possibly matching TRBD1 (6 bases). Germline CDR1 LNHNV, CDR2 YYDKDF (reference sequence). CDR3 size: 14 residues. Between the trimmed V and J ends, which lost 2 bases and 8 bases, there was a span of 15 bases. The CDR3 spells CATSRTFGGQGYTF. As DNA, the CDR3 is TGTGCCACCAGCAGAACTTTCGGGGGGCAAGGCTACACCTTC.

The chain is built from TRBV10-3 and TRBJ2-7, with TRBD1 matching over 9 bases. Trimming cost V 8 bases and J 7 bases; bases outside gene matches: 6. This CDR3 spans 12 amino acids. Germline CDR1 ENHRY, CDR2 SYGVKD. CDR3 amino acids: CAIRTGVEEQYF. For the CDR3, the DNA is TGTGCCATCCGGACAGGGGTAGAAGAGCAGTACTTC.

This clonotype has a handful of counts. The chain combines TRBV7-8 with TRBJ2-2, with TRBD1 matching 12 bases. V shed 2 bases, J shed 3 bases, and the junction held 7 bases outside the gene matches. The CDR3 loop spans 18 amino acids. Germline CDR1 is SGHVS and CDR2 is FQNEAQ. CDR3 protein: CASSLPGQGASDTGELFF. DNA of the CDR3: TGTGCCAGCAGCTTACCGGGACAGGGGGCTAGTGACACCGGGGAGCTGTTTTTT.

In its sample, this clonotype is medium-sized. The chain uses TRBV5-1 and TRBJ2-3, with TRBD1 matching over 8 bases. Trimming cost V 1 base and J 6 bases; bases outside gene matches: 4. The CDR3 length is 14 residues. Germline CDR1 reads SGHRS; CDR2 reads YFSETQ. CDR3 loop: CASSLRTGSDTQYF. In DNA, the CDR3 is TGCGCCAGCAGCTTGAGGACAGGGTCGGATACGCAGTATTTT.

This clonotype has just a few counts. The chain links TRBV10-3 to TRBJ2-7; 8 bases line up with TRBD1. The CDR3 has 17 residues. In germline, CDR1 is ENHRY, CDR2 SYGVKD. The J segment lost 0 bases and the V segment lost 2 bases, leaving 9 bases of the junction unmatched. The CDR3 is CAISEPGGQGVSYEQYF. CDR3 nucleotides: TGTGCCATCAGTGAGCCAGGTGGACAGGGAGTCTCCTACGAGCAGTACTTC.

This clonotype was observed a handful of times. This chain uses TRBV5-1 with TRBJ2-3; the D gene is possibly TRBD1 (5 bases). Germline lookup yields CDR1 SGHRS and CDR2 YFSETQ. This CDR3 comprises 15 residues. Trimming pared 5 bases from V and 2 bases from J, leaving 15 bases between. CDR3 sequence (DNA): TGCGCCAGCAGTATAGGGGCCGGCCTCACAGATACGCAGTATTTT. This translates into CASSIGAGLTDTQYF. Supplemented by reference TRBV5-1 and TRBJ2-3, the full variable domain reads KAGVTQTPRYLIKTRGQQVTLSCSPISGHRSVSWYQQTPGQGLQFLFEYFSETQRNKGNFPGRFSGRQFSNSRSEMNVSTLELGDSALYLCASSIGAGLTDTQYFGPGTRLTVL.

The rearrangement links TRBV7-9 to TRBJ2-1; D may be TRBD1 or TRBD2 (5 bases each). The CDR3 spans 12 residues. Trimming left V 7 bases short and J 6 bases short, with 10 bases between. Germline CDR1 and CDR2: SEHNR and FQNEAQ (reference sequence). The CDR3 sequence is CASKAGSNEQFF. CDR3 DNA: TGTGCCAGCAAAGCAGGGAGCAATGAGCAGTTCTTC.

The chain recombines TRBV5-4 with TRBJ2-3, with D unclear. The CDR3 has 14 residues. Trimming removed 10 bases from V and 4 bases from J, with 19 bases in between. Looked up from germline, CDR1 is SGHNT and CDR2 is YYREEE (reference sequence). The chain's CDR3 is CAAAAVGFSDTQYF. DNA for the CDR3: TGTGCCGCGGCGGCGGTGGGTTTCTCAGATACGCAGTATTTT.

The chain is built from TRBV12-3 or TRBV12-4 and TRBJ2-5; possibly TRBD1 for D (6 bases). The CDR3 runs 13 residues. Trimming left V 8 bases short and J 2 bases short, with 12 bases between. The CDR3 coding sequence is TGTGCCAGCGCTCGGACAGCTCAAGAGACCCAGTACTTC. It specifies CASARTAQETQYF.

The chain links TRBV6-2 or TRBV6-3 to TRBJ1-1; D is uncertain. The CDR3 length is 12 residues. The germline V and J ends were trimmed by 4 bases and 1 base, with 4 bases remaining between them. Germline V CDR1 and CDR2: MNHEY, SVGEGT. The CDR3 nucleotides are TGTGCCAGCAGTTTTCGGAACACTGAAGCTTTCTTT. It encodes CASSFRNTEAFF.